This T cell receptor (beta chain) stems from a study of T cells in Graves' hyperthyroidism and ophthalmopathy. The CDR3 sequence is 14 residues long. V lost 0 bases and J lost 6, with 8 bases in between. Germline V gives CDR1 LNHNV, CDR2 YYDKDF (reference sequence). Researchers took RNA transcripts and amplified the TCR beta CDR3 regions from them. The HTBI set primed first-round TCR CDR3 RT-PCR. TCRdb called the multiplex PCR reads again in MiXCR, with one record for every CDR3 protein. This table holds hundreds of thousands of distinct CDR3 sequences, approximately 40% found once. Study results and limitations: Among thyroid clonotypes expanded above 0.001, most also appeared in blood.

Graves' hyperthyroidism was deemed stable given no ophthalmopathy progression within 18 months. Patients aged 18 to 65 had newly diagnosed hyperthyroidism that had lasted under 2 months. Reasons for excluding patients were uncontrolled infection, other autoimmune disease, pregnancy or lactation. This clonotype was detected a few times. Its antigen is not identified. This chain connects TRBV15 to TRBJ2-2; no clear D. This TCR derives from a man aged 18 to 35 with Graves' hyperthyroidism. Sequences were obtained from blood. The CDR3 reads CATSREMGPGELFF. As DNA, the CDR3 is TGTGCCACCAGCAGAGAAATGGGCCCCGGGGAGCTGTTTTTT.